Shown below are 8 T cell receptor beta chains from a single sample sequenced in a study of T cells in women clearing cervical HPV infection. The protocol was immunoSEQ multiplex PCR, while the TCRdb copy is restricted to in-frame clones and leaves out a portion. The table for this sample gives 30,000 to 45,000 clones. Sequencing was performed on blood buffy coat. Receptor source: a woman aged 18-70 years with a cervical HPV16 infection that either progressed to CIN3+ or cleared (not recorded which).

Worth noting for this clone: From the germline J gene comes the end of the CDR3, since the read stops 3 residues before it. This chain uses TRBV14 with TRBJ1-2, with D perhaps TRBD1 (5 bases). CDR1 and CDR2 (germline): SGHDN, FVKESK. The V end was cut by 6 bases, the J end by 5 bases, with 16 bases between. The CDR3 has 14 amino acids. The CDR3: CASSRDSKGYGYTF. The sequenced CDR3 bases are TGTGCCAGCAGTCGGGACTCAAAAGGGTATGGC.

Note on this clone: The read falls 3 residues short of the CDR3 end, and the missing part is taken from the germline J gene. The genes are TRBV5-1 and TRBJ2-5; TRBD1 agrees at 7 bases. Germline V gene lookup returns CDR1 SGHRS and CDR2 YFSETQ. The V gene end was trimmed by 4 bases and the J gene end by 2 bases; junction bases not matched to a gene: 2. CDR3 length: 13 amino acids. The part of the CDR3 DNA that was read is TGCGCCAGCAGCCCGGACAGGCAAGAGACC. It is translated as CASSPDRQET. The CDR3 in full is CASSPDRQETQYF.

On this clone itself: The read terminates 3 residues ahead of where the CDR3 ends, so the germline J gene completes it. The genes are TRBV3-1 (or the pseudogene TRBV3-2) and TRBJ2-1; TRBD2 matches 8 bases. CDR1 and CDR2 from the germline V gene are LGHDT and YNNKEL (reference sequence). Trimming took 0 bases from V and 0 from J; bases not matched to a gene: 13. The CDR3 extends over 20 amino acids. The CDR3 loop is CASSQDQVAGWRSSYNEQFF. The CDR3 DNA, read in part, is TGTGCCAGCAGCCAAGATCAGGTAGCGGGGTGGAGGAGCTCCTACAATGAG.

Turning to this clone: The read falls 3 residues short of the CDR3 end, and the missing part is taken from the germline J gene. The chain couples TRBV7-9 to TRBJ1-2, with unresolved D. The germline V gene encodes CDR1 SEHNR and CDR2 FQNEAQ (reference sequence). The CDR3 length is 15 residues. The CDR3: CASSAWLSEESTYTF. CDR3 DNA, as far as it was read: TGTGCCAGCAGCGCTTGGCTTAGCGAGGAGAGTACC.

The CDR3 sequence is CSVGSGNYGYTF. The part of the CDR3 DNA that was read is TGCAGCGTTGGTTCGGGGAACTATGGC. This chain links TRBV29-1 with TRBJ1-2; unclear D gene. Sequencing ends 3 residues short of the CDR3 end; the germline J gene provides the rest. The V and J ends lost 4 bases and 2 bases respectively, with 8 bases between them. CDR1 is SQVTM, CDR2 ANQGSEA, per germline. The CDR3 totals 12 residues.

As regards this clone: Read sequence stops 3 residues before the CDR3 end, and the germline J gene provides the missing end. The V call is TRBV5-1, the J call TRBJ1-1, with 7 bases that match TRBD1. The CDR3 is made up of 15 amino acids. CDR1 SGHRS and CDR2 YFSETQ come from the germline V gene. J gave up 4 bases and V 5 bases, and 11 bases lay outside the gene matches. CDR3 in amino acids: CASRLTGQVGTEAFF. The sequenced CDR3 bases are TGCGCCAGCAGACTTACTGGACAGGTCGGCACTGAA.

Incomplete CDR3 DNA: TGCGCCAGCAGCCAGGGACAGGGAAACACAGATACG. Translated, it gives CASSQGQGNTDT. The entire CDR3 reads CASSQGQGNTDTQYF. The V gene is TRBV4-1, the J gene TRBJ2-3; 9 bases fit TRBD1. The CDR3 end lies 3 residues beyond the end of the read and is filled in from the germline J gene. Per germline, CDR1 MGHRA and CDR2 YSYEKL. The V gene end was trimmed by 3 bases and the J gene end by 2 bases; junction bases not matched to a gene: 3. CDR3 size: 15 residues.

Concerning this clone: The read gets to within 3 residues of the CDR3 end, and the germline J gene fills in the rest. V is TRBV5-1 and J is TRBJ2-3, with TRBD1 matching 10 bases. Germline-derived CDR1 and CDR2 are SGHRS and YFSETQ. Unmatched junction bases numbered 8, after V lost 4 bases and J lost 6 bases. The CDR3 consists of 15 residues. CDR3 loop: CASSNRDRGMDTQYF. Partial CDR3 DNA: TGCGCCAGCAGCAACCGGGACAGGGGAATGGATACG.